One sample yielded the 12 T cell receptor beta chains listed below, sequenced in a study of identical twins (dated by TCRdb to the mid-2010s). Library preparation was by 5' RACE. The sequencer listed for this sample is Illumina HiSeq 2000. TCRdb trimmed the raw reads at Q25, called clones with MiXCR and kept productive beta chains. Each CDR3 protein gets just one entry, which takes the most common genes and DNA from the rows behind it. Within this sample are about 730,000 distinct CDR3 sequences, with around 20% of them counted one time only. Together, the top ten hold over 4% of the sample. This sample was shared with a second study, whose subject was T cells expressing NK-cell markers.

Sequenced material: PBMCs. Every receptor here comes from a young woman in good health.

The chain employs TRBV6-5 and TRBJ2-3, with no clear D. The CDR3 has 16 residues. Trimming removed 2 bases at V and 0 bases at J, with 12 bases between. CDR1 is MNHEY, CDR2 SVGAGI, per germline. The CDR3: CASSYMDGRSTDTQYF. CDR3 coding DNA: TGTGCCAGCAGTTACATGGACGGCCGTAGCACAGATACGCAGTATTTT.

At least ten counts were recorded for this clonotype. The genes are TRBV2 and TRBJ1-6; 9 positions agree with TRBD1. This CDR3 is 13 amino acids long. V dropped 7 bases and J dropped 6; count of bases not matched to a gene: 1. CDR1 is SNHLY, CDR2 FYNNEI, per germline. CDR3 sequence (DNA): TGTGCCAGCACGGACAGGGGTAATTCACCCCTCCACTTT. Translation gives CASTDRGNSPLHF.

This chain connects TRBV5-1 to TRBJ2-1; D unclear. The germline V gene encodes CDR1 SGHRS and CDR2 YFSETQ. V dropped 5 bases and J dropped 1 base, with 13 bases sitting between them. CDR3 length: 15 amino acids. CDR3 amino acids: CASRRAAVSYNEQFF. Written as DNA, the CDR3 is TGCGCCAGCAGGCGCGCGGCCGTTTCCTACAATGAGCAGTTCTTC.

The rearrangement links TRBV29-1 to TRBJ2-3, with D maybe TRBD2 (6 bases). Looked up from germline, CDR1 is SQVTM and CDR2 is ANQGSEA. The CDR3 runs 13 residues. Trimming removed 5 bases at V and 6 bases at J, with 15 bases between. CDR3 DNA: TGCAGCGTTCTGGGGGAGGCCTGGGATACGCAGTATTTT. Translation: CSVLGEAWDTQYF.

V is TRBV12-3 or TRBV12-4 and J is TRBJ2-1, with 8 bases that match TRBD2. The V and J ends lost 8 bases and 8 bases, in that order; junction bases with no gene match: 14. This CDR3 is built from 15 residues. The CDR3 reads CASANSGTSIHEQFF. The CDR3, as DNA: TGTGCCAGCGCCAACTCTGGGACTAGTATCCATGAGCAGTTCTTC.

This chain uses TRBV20-1 with TRBJ2-7, with TRBD2 identical over 8 bases. After removal of 4 bases from V and 0 bases from J, the junction contained 14 bases not matched to a gene. Germline CDR1 and CDR2: DFQATT and SNEGSKA (reference sequence). The CDR3 runs 17 residues. CDR3 residues: CSATGGEREPFSYEQYF. The CDR3 DNA follows: TGCAGTGCTACTGGGGGAGAGCGGGAGCCTTTCTCCTACGAGCAGTACTTC.

Only a few counts were recorded for this clonotype. The chain recombines TRBV7-2 with TRBJ2-1; tentative D call: TRBD2 (6 bases). Per germline, CDR1 SGHTA and CDR2 FQGNSA. The CDR3 consists of 16 residues. With 5 bases removed from V and 1 base from J, the gap between germline ends came to 15 bases. The CDR3 spells CASSPRGAGSYNEQFF. For the CDR3, the DNA is TGTGCCAGCAGCCCTCGCGGGGCTGGGTCCTACAATGAGCAGTTCTTC.

Only a few counts were recorded for this clonotype. The CDR3 sequence: CASSLFTGIDTEAFF. The CDR3 nucleotides are TGCGCCAGCAGCTTGTTCACGGGGATAGACACTGAAGCTTTCTTT. This chain links TRBV5-1 with TRBJ1-1; D is unresolved. Germline V gene lookup returns CDR1 SGHRS and CDR2 YFSETQ. V was trimmed by 1 base and J by 3 bases, leaving 13 bases between them. This CDR3 comprises 15 residues.

The chain employs TRBV20-1 and TRBJ1-5; no clear D. Germline CDR1 is DFQATT and CDR2 is SNEGSKA (reference sequence). CDR3 length: 15 residues. V was shortened by 0 bases and J by 0 bases, with 9 bases between the two germline ends. The CDR3: CSARDSPYSNQPQHF. CDR3 DNA: TGCAGTGCTAGAGATTCCCCCTATAGCAATCAGCCCCAGCATTTT.

The chain is built from TRBV6-5 and TRBJ2-7, with 8 bases aligning to TRBD1. CDR3 length: 19 amino acids. Germline CDR1 is MNHEY and CDR2 is SVGAGI. The V gene end was trimmed by 0 bases and the J gene end by 6 bases; junction bases not matched to a gene: 19. The CDR3, as DNA: TGTGCCAGCAGTTACTCGACAGGGGCTGGGCGAACGGATCCGGGCGAGCAGTACTTC. Translated, it gives CASSYSTGAGRTDPGEQYF.

This clonotype was seen more than once but under ten times. This rearrangement joins TRBV5-1 to TRBJ2-3; no clear D. V was cut by 2 bases and J by 2 bases, with 9 bases left in between. Germline values: CDR1 SGHRS, CDR2 YFSETQ. The CDR3 is 14 residues long. Here the CDR3 reads CASSFPQNTDTQYF. The CDR3 DNA follows: TGCGCCAGCAGCTTCCCCCAGAACACAGATACGCAGTATTTT.

The chain employs TRBV3-1 and TRBJ2-1; D ambiguous. V was clipped by 5 bases and J by 12 bases, with 20 bases between them. CDR3 size: 14 residues. Germline values: CDR1 LGHDT, CDR2 YNNKEL (reference sequence). DNA for the CDR3: TGTGCCAGCAGCTCCAGAGGCCGACGCACTGGGCAGTTCTTC. This translates into CASSSRGRRTGQFF.